The 9 T cell receptor beta chains reported below all come from one sample, sequenced in a study of T cells in Graves' hyperthyroidism and ophthalmopathy. Template material for amplifying TCR beta CDR3 regions consisted of RNA transcripts. First-round RT-PCR targeting the TCR CDR3 was performed with the HTBI primer set. MiXCR, applied by TCRdb to the multiplex PCR reads, yields one record per CDR3 protein. Of a few hundred thousand distinct CDR3 sequences listed, roughly 50% are singletons. Sequenced: peripheral blood or thyroid tissue (not recorded which). These receptors originate from a woman aged 18-30 years with Graves' hyperthyroidism.

With regard to this clonotype: A much more abundant neighbour one base away suggests this may be a read error. The genes are TRBV12-3 or TRBV12-4 and TRBJ2-2; 9 bases map to TRBD2. The length of the CDR3 is 16 residues. The CDR3 nucleotides read TGTGCCAGCAGGCCTACTAGCGGGTCGAACACCAGGGAGCTGTTTTTT. As protein: CASRPTSGSNTRELFF.

This clonotype has ten or more counts. This chain uses TRBV7-2 with TRBJ2-5; D unresolved. The CDR3 has 16 amino acids. Germline assignment: CDR1 SGHTA and CDR2 FQGNSA. Trimming shortened V by 5 bases and J by 4 bases, and 20 bases separated the two germline ends. DNA of the CDR3: TGTGCCAGCAGCCCCCCCCGTTTAGGGTTATTAGAGACCCAGTACTTC. Translating it yields CASSPPRLGLLETQYF. Full variable domain (rest looked up from reference TRBV7-2 and TRBJ2-5): GAGVSQSPSNKVTEKGKDVELRCDPISGHTALYWYRQSLGQGLEFLIYFQGNSAPDKSGLPSDRFSAERTGGSVSTLTIQRTQQEDSAVYLCASSPPRLGLLETQYFGPGTRLLVL.

This clonotype has ten or more counts. The J gene is TRBJ1-1, the V gene TRBV7-6, with D tentatively TRBD1 (5 bases). Germline V gene data show CDR1 as SGHVS and CDR2 as FNYEAQ. V gave up 6 bases and J gave up 1 base, with 18 bases separating them. This CDR3 is built from 16 residues. The CDR3 reads CASSPGRPGRNTEAFF. In DNA form, the CDR3 reads TGTGCCAGCAGTCCCGGACGCCCAGGGAGGAACACTGAAGCTTTCTTT.

This clonotype was seen many times. The rearrangement uses TRBV7-2 and TRBJ1-2; 7 bases fit TRBD1. The CDR3 consists of 13 residues. V gave up 0 bases and J gave up 7 bases; unmatched junction bases: 2. Germline V gene data show CDR1 as SGHTA and CDR2 as FQGNSA. CDR3 sequence: CASSLATGVGYTF. The CDR3, as DNA: TGTGCCAGCAGCTTAGCAACAGGGGTTGGCTACACCTTC.

V is TRBV28 and J is TRBJ2-5, with D unclear. CDR3 size: 13 residues. The germline V and J ends were trimmed by 6 bases and 1 base, with 9 bases remaining between them. The germline V gene encodes CDR1 MDHEN and CDR2 SYDVKM. CDR3 DNA: TGTGCCAGCAGCACAGTTGCCCAAGAGACCCAGTACTTC. It encodes CASSTVAQETQYF.

The rearrangement links TRBV30 to TRBJ1-3, with D tentatively TRBD1 (5 bases). Trimming removed 2 bases at V and 0 bases at J, with 14 bases between. Germline loops: CDR1 GTSNPN, CDR2 SVGIG (reference sequence). This CDR3 has 16 residues. CDR3 DNA: TGTGCCTGGAGTACAACGGACACCCACTCTGGAAACACCATATATTTT. As protein: CAWSTTDTHSGNTIYF.

About this clonotype: The CDR3 does not end in the conserved phenylalanine or tryptophan, so this is likely a read error. CDR3 coding DNA: TGTGCCAGCAGCCCCCCAGACAGGGCCTACGAGCAGTACTCC. As protein: CASSPPDRAYEQYS. The chain is built from TRBV11-2 and TRBJ2-7; 7 bases align to TRBD1. CDR1 is SGHAT, CDR2 FQNNGV, per germline. The V gene end was trimmed by 5 bases and the J gene end by 2 bases; junction bases not matched to a gene: 6. CDR3 size: 14 residues.

The sample holds many counts of this clonotype. The J gene is TRBJ1-6, the V gene TRBV7-3; the D is unclear. This CDR3 has 14 residues. Trimming shortened V by 5 bases and J by 7 bases, and 12 bases separated the two germline ends. Germline V CDR1 and CDR2: SGHTA, FQGTGA. CDR3 protein: CASSRRTINSPLHF. The CDR3, as DNA: TGTGCCAGCAGCCGACGGACTATCAATTCACCCCTCCACTTT.

This clonotype was counted a few times. The chain recombines TRBV6-2 or TRBV6-3 with TRBJ1-2; 10 nucleotides agree with TRBD1. The CDR3 covers 13 residues. Trimming took 6 bases from V and 7 from J; bases not matched to a gene: 5. The germline gives CDR1 MNHEY, CDR2 SVGEGT. The CDR3 DNA reads as TGTGCCAGCAGCCAGACAGGGGGCGGTGGCTACACCTTC. As protein: CASSQTGGGGYTF.